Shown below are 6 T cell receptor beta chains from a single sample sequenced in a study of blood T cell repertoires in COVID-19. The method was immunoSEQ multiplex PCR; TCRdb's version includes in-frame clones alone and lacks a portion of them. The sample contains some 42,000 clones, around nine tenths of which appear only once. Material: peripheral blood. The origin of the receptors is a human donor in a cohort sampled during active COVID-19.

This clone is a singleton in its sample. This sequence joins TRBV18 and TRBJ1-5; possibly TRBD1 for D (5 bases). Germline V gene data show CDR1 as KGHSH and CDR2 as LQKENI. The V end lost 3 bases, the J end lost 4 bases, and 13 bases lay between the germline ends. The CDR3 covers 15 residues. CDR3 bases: TGTGCCAGCTCACCGAATGGGAGGGGAAATCAGCCCCAGCATTTT. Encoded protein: CASSPNGRGNQPQHF.

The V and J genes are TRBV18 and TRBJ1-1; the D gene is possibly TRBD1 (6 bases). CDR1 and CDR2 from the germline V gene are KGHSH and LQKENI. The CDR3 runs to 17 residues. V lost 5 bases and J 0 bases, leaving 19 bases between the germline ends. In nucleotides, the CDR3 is TGTGCCAGCTCAGAGGGGGTAGGGGTAGGAATGAACACTGAAGCTTTCTTT. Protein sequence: CASSEGVGVGMNTEAFF.

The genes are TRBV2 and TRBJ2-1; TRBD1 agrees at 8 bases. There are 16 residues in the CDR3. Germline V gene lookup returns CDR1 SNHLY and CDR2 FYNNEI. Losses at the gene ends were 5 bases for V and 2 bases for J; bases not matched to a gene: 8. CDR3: CASSPYRGNTYNEQFF. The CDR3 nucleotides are TGTGCCAGCAGTCCTTACAGGGGGAACACCTACAATGAGCAGTTCTTC.

The CDR3 DNA sequence: TGTGCCAGCAGCTTAGGAGTCCGGACTCCGGGGTTCTTC. It is translated as CASSLGVRTPGFF. The rearrangement joins TRBV7-2 to TRBJ2-1; possibly TRBD2 for D (5 bases). Trimming shortened V by 1 base and J by 15 bases, and 16 bases separated the two germline ends. The V gene's germline CDR1 is SGHTA and CDR2 FQGNSA. This CDR3 contains 13 residues. Filled out from reference TRBV7-2 and TRBJ2-1, the complete variable domain reads GAGVSQSPSNKVTEKGKDVELRCDPISGHTALYWYRQSLGQGLEFLIYFQGNSAPDKSGLPSDRFSAERTGGSVSTLTIQRTQQEDSAVYLCASSLGVRTPGFFGPGTRLTVL.

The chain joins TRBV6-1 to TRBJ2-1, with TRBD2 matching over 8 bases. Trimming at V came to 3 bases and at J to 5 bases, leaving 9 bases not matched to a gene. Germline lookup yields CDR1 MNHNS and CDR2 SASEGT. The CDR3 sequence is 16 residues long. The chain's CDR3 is CASSEWGGGQDNEQFF. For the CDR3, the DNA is TGTGCCAGCAGTGAGTGGGGCGGGGGGCAGGACAATGAGCAGTTCTTC.

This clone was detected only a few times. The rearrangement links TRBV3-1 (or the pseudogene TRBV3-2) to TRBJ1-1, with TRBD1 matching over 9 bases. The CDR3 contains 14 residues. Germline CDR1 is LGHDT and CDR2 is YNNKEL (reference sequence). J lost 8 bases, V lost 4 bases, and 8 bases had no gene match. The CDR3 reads CASSRPGTGSEAFF. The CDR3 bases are TGTGCCAGCAGCCGACCCGGGACAGGGAGCGAAGCTTTCTTT.